This T cell receptor beta chain is from a study of identical twins. Broader study findings: Models underpredicted monozygotic twin sharing of out-of-frame TCR alpha. Those out-of-frame alpha sequences shared by twins showed an excess of low generation probability.

A universal primer site arose from template switching, and cDNA bore unique molecular identifiers. TCRdb independently ran MiXCR on the 5' RACE reads; one entry per CDR3 protein. The table records 1.5 million to 2 million distinct CDR3 sequences, around 33% of them present only once. Concerning this clonotype: Its target is unknown.

Trimming took off 0 bases at V and 7 bases at J, with 6 bases between the two ends. The CDR3 has 13 amino acids. Germline values: CDR1 LGHDT, CDR2 YNNKEL (reference sequence). The source of this sequence is a newborn girl in good health. The sequenced sample consisted of cord blood. The chain joins TRBV3-1 to TRBJ2-2; D not resolved. The CDR3 DNA follows: TGTGCCAGCAGCCAAGATCGCGTCGGGGAGCTGTTTTTT. Protein sequence: CASSQDRVGELFF.